This T cell receptor beta chain is from a study of blood T cell repertoires in COVID-19. Study details: Acute-phase and convalescent COVID-19 samples originated in the United States, Italy and Spain. PBMCs, B-cell-depleted T cells, or T cells were the source of the cDNA or gDNA that made up the material.

The CDR3 consists of 13 residues. Trimming stripped 4 bases from V and 3 bases from J, with 9 bases between. Germline CDR1 and CDR2: SNHLY and FYNNEI. As handled by the study authors: Researchers report that nucleated cell counts were estimated from reference gene primer amplification. The assay was immunoSEQ multiplex PCR, and TCRdb's table has in-frame clones only and misses some. That table furnishes V, J and clone size, whereas the DNA furnished D and trimming. The repertoire holds about 370,000 clones, with around 89% as singletons. While infection was still active, Seattle patients were enrolled and then followed longitudinally.

The sequenced material came from peripheral blood. This TCR was sampled from a woman in her thirties with COVID-19, enrolled during active disease. The chain carries TRBV2 and TRBJ1-2; no clear D. The CDR3 nucleotides are TGTGCCAGCAGTGGGGCGACGGACTATGGCTACACCTTC. Translating it yields CASSGATDYGYTF.